This T cell receptor beta chain was obtained from a study of shared clonotypes between healthy human individuals. This CDR3 contains 13 residues. The germline CDR1 and CDR2 sequences are SGHTA and FQGNSA. Unmatched junction bases numbered 7, after V lost 4 bases and J lost 7 bases. Across several immunoSEQ plates, the genomic DNA of each subset was split evenly. Generated by immunoSEQ multiplex PCR, the TCRdb table keeps only in-frame clones and is missing some. The table includes about 480,000 clones, about 79% detected once. This clonotype was obtained from a middle-aged woman in good health. Some clones in this sample may be carry-over from other donors' samples. Sequencing was done on a sample of PBMCs. V gene TRBV7-2 combines with J gene TRBJ2-7, with 7 nucleotides matching TRBD1. The CDR3 DNA reads as TGTGCCAGCAGCTCCGAGACAGGGCGGGAGCAGTACTTC. It yields the protein CASSSETGREQYF.